The entry below gives a single T cell receptor beta chain sequence along with its context. No antigen is known for it. This sample stems from a study of beta chain features in type 1 diabetes. Findings and caveats of the study: In these data, an HLA type influence on TCRB rearrangement remained unresolved.

Germline loops: CDR1 SQVTM, CDR2 ANQGSEA. The CDR3 covers 14 residues. Trimming removed 7 bases from V and 4 bases from J; junction bases left unmatched: 8. Expressed TCRB transcripts were sequenced, since all the RNA that had been isolated was reverse transcribed. Profiled with immunoSEQ multiplex PCR; TCRdb holds only in-frame clones, not every one. The repertoire has approximately 140,000 clones, 9% to 10% of them found once; the top ten carry 0.55% to 0.65%. Sequenced sample: central memory CD4+ T cells from blood. The chain links TRBV29-1 to TRBJ2-5, with 11 bases fitting TRBD1. This sequence was found in a middle-aged woman in good health. DNA of the CDR3: TGCAGCGCCGGGGGGGGGACAGGGGGAGAGACCCAGTACTTC. Encoded protein: CSAGGGTGGETQYF.